This T cell receptor (beta chain) was documented in a study of low-dose radiotherapy and immunotherapy resistance in tumors. Background on the study: Every six weeks patients received intravenous ipilimumab 1 mg/kg, and every two weeks they received intravenous nivolumab 240 mg. Both TCRalpha and TCRbeta chains were reverse transcribed with V-gene-specific primers.

This clonotype appeared many times. Germline lookup yields CDR1 SGHKS and CDR2 YYEKEE (reference sequence). The CDR3 is made up of 15 amino acids. The V segment lost 4 bases and the J segment 7 bases; nucleotides outside the gene matches: 11. Time point described: before trial treatment. Each patient who was eligible had an advanced solid tumor with no tumor-infiltrating lymphocytes. The authors ran around 18 PCR cycles to amplify TCRs with a constant-region primer and V-primer adapter. TCRdb re-called the reads through MiXCR, storing one row per CDR3 protein. The sample lists about 46,000 distinct CDR3 sequences, about an eighth seen once, with approximately 6.2% in the top ten.

The TCR comes from a female donor with ovarian cancer. Sequenced here: PBMCs, sampled before treatment. The rearrangement links TRBV5-5 to TRBJ2-4; 7 positions match TRBD1. The CDR3 region has the DNA TGTGCCAGCAGCCTACGACAGGGCCCAAAGAACATTCAGTACTTC. It encodes CASSLRQGPKNIQYF.